The 14 T cell receptor beta chains in this list originate from one sample, sequenced in a study of technical replicates of blood from several donors. TCRdb's copy holds only in-frame clones and misses some; the assay was immunoSEQ multiplex PCR. The table includes just over 80,000 clones, around 96% detected once. The sequencing input was T cells isolated from PBMCs. The source is a human donor in good health.

This clone is a singleton in its sample. This sequence joins TRBV9 and TRBJ2-5; 10 bases align to TRBD2. This CDR3 spans 14 amino acids. The V segment lost 4 bases and the J segment 4 bases; nucleotides outside the gene matches: 4. Germline CDR1 reads SGDLS; CDR2 reads YYNGEE. The CDR3, as DNA: TGTGCCAGCAGCCCCAGACTAGCGGGAGAGACCCAGTACTTC. Translating it yields CASSPRLAGETQYF.

V is TRBV7-6 and J is TRBJ2-1; perhaps TRBD1 as D (5 bases). The V gene's germline CDR1 is SGHVS and CDR2 FNYEAQ. The CDR3 is 15 amino acids. V was cut by 2 bases and J by 0 bases, with 8 bases left in between. The DNA of the CDR3 is TGTGCCAGCAGCTTAACCGACAGCTCCTACAATGAGCAGTTCTTC. Residues: CASSLTDSSYNEQFF. The whole variable domain, filled in from reference TRBV7-6 and TRBJ2-1, reads GAGVSQSPRYKVTKRGQDVALRCDPISGHVSLYWYRQALGQGPEFLTYFNYEAQQDKSGLPNDRFSAERPEGSISTLTIQRTEQRDSAMYRCASSLTDSSYNEQFFGPGTRLTVL.

The chain couples TRBV6-5 to TRBJ2-3, with D possibly being TRBD2 (5 bases). The V and J ends lost 4 bases and 9 bases respectively, with 8 bases between them. The CDR3 consists of 11 residues. CDR1 MNHEY and CDR2 SVGAGI come from the germline V gene. The chain's CDR3 is CASSLLETQYF. The CDR3 coding sequence is TGTGCCAGCAGTTTACTAGAGACGCAGTATTTT.

The J gene is TRBJ2-6, the V gene TRBV27, with D possibly matching TRBD1 (6 bases). The CDR3 sequence is 19 residues long. The V end was cut by 0 bases, the J end by 0 bases, with 15 bases between. Germline assignment: CDR1 MNHEY and CDR2 SMNVEV (reference sequence). The CDR3 reads CASSLSPTGPTSGANVLTF. The CDR3 region has the DNA TGTGCCAGCAGTTTATCCCCCACAGGGCCCACCTCTGGGGCCAACGTCCTGACTTTC. Combining the CDR3 with reference TRBV27 and TRBJ2-6 gives the whole variable domain EAQVTQNPRYLITVTGKKLTVTCSQNMNHEYMSWYRQDPGLGLRQIYYSMNVEVTDKGDVPEGYKVSRKEKRNFPLILESPSPNQTSLYFCASSLSPTGPTSGANVLTFGAGSRLTVL.

The CDR3 reads CASSSTGRTEAFF. CDR3 nucleotide sequence: TGTGCCAGCAGCTCGACGGGAAGAACTGAAGCTTTCTTT. The chain employs TRBV7-2 and TRBJ1-1; unclear D gene. Trimming removed 4 bases from V and 5 bases from J, with 11 bases in between. The germline gives CDR1 SGHTA, CDR2 FQGNSA. The CDR3 covers 13 residues.

In this sample, this clone turned up once. The chain employs TRBV10-3 and TRBJ2-1, with TRBD2 as a possible D gene (5 bases). The CDR3 runs to 15 residues. Germline V CDR1 and CDR2: ENHRY, SYGVKD. The V gene lost 8 bases and the J gene lost 0 bases, with 14 bases spanning the gap. CDR3 in DNA: TGTGCCATCTGGGCTGGAGGAAGCTCCTACAATGAGCAGTTCTTC. Protein sequence: CAIWAGGSSYNEQFF.

CDR3 amino acids: CASSSGQLVYEQYF. The DNA for the CDR3 is TGTGCCAGCAGTTCCGGACAGTTAGTCTACGAGCAGTACTTC. This chain links TRBV28 with TRBJ2-7, with a tentative D call TRBD1 (6 bases). The CDR3 spans 14 residues. Trimming cost V 4 bases and J 3 bases, with 13 bases left between them. CDR1 is MDHEN, CDR2 SYDVKM, per germline. Using reference TRBV28 and TRBJ2-7 for the parts outside the CDR3, the full variable domain is DVKVTQSSRYLVKRTGEKVFLECVQDMDHENMFWYRQDPGLGLRLIYFSYDVKMKEKGDIPEGYSVSREKKERFSLILESASTNQTSMYLCASSSGQLVYEQYFGPGTRLTVT.

The chain has TRBV18 and TRBJ2-3; TRBD2 matches 9 bases. The CDR3 runs to 17 residues. J was trimmed by 5 bases and V by 2 bases; bases with no gene match: 11. Germline CDR1 is KGHSH and CDR2 is LQKENI. The CDR3 protein is CASSPIAGTSRGDTQYF. In nucleotides, the CDR3 is TGTGCCAGCTCACCAATAGCCGGGACTAGCCGTGGAGATACGCAGTATTTT.

V is TRBV5-1 and J is TRBJ2-1; D is unresolved. This CDR3 has 15 amino acids. Germline assignment: CDR1 SGHRS and CDR2 YFSETQ. Trimming removed 5 bases from V and 0 bases from J, with 12 bases in between. The DNA of the CDR3 is TGCGCCAGCAGAGACACCGCCCCCTCCTACAATGAGCAGTTCTTC. Translating it yields CASRDTAPSYNEQFF. The variable domain in full, with the rest retrieved from reference TRBV5-1 and TRBJ2-1, is KAGVTQTPRYLIKTRGQQVTLSCSPISGHRSVSWYQQTPGQGLQFLFEYFSETQRNKGNFPGRFSGRQFSNSRSEMNVSTLELGDSALYLCASRDTAPSYNEQFFGPGTRLTVL.

The V and J genes are TRBV23-1 and TRBJ2-7, with D maybe TRBD2 (6 bases). TRBV23-1 counts as an open reading frame of uncertain function. CDR3 length: 15 amino acids. V shed 0 bases and J shed 4 bases, with 13 bases lying between them. The DNA of the CDR3 is TGCGCCAGCAGTCAATCGGGGGGACGAAATTACGAGCAGTACTTC. Amino acids: CASSQSGGRNYEQYF.

For the CDR3, the DNA is TGTGCCAGCAGGAAAGTTATCGGACAGTGCAATCAGCCCCAGCATTTT. This sequence encodes CASRKVIGQCNQPQHF. This chain links TRBV21-1 with TRBJ1-5; the table calls TRBD1, which could not be checked here. TRBV21-1 is given as a pseudogene. The CDR3 contains 16 residues.

CDR3: CASKDRGADTQYF. CDR3 bases: TGTGCCAGTAAGGATCGGGGAGCAGATACGCAGTATTTT. V and J are TRBV19 and TRBJ2-3; D perhaps matches TRBD2 (5 bases). The CDR3 contains 13 residues. CDR1 is LNHDA and CDR2 is SQIVND in the germline V gene (reference sequence). V was clipped by 7 bases and J by 4 bases, with 12 bases between them.

The chain links TRBV25-1 to TRBJ1-1; D gene ambiguous. Per the germline V gene, CDR1 is MGHDK and CDR2 is SYGVNS. This CDR3 has 14 amino acids. Trimming left V 0 bases short and J 1 base short, with 6 bases between. The CDR3 region is CASSEYTGNTEAFF. The CDR3 DNA follows: TGTGCCAGCAGTGAATATACGGGGAACACTGAAGCTTTCTTT.

V is TRBV14 and J is TRBJ2-3; the D gene is possibly TRBD1 (6 bases). V was clipped by 1 base and J by 7 bases, with 18 bases between them. The CDR3 runs 16 residues. Germline V gives CDR1 SGHDN, CDR2 FVKESK. In nucleotides, the CDR3 is TGTGCCAGCAGCCAAGGGACGACAGGCCTTGAAAATACGCAGTATTTT. This translates into CASSQGTTGLENTQYF.